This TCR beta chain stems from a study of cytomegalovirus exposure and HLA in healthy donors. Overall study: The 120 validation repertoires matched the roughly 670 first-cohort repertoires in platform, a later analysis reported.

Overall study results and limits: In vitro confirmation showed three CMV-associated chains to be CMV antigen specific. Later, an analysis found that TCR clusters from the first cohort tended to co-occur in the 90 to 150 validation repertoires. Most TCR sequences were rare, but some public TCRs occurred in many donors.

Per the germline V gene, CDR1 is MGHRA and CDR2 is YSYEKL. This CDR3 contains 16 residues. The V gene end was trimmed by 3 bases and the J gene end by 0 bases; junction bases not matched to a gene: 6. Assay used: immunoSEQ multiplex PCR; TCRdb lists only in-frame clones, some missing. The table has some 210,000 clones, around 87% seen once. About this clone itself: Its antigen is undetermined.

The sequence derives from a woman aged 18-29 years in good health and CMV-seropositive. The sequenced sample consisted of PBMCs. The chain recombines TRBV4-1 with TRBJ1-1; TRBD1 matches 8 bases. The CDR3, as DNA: TGCGCCAGCAGCCAGGCTGACAGGGGAATGAACACTGAAGCTTTCTTT. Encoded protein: CASSQADRGMNTEAFF.